The source of this TCR beta chain is a study of blood T cell repertoires in COVID-19. Looking at the study overall: From the United States, Italy and Spain came samples of acute and convalescent COVID-19. The cDNA or gDNA used as material had been derived from T cells, B-cell-depleted T cells, or PBMCs.

The study recruited people aged roughly 18 to 95 years across about two dozen US areas. This clone appeared a single time. As originally analysed: Reference gene primer amplification in the assay estimated nucleated cell counts. Method: immunoSEQ multiplex PCR; TCRdb's copy keeps in-frame clones and lacks some. D and trimming come from the DNA, and the V and J calls and clone size come from that table. This sample has approximately 300,000 clones; 90% occur once, and the top ten carry around 2.5%. Germline CDR1 reads SGHRS; CDR2 reads YFSETQ. The CDR3 is made up of 15 amino acids. Trimming at V came to 0 bases and at J to 4 bases, leaving 3 bases not matched to a gene.

This receptor was identified in a man aged 60 to 69 who had recovered from COVID-19. This chain connects TRBV5-1 to TRBJ1-4; 7 bases agree with TRBD1. Sequenced: PBMCs or T cells enriched from blood (not recorded which). The CDR3 region is CASSLGTGLNEKLFF. The CDR3 DNA follows: TGCGCCAGCAGCTTGGGGACAGGCCTTAATGAAAAACTGTTTTTT. The entire variable domain, with the rest obtained from reference TRBV5-1 and TRBJ1-4, is as follows: KAGVTQTPRYLIKTRGQQVTLSCSPISGHRSVSWYQQTPGQGLQFLFEYFSETQRNKGNFPGRFSGRQFSNSRSEMNVSTLELGDSALYLCASSLGTGLNEKLFFGSGTQLSVL.